Here is one T cell receptor beta chain with its context. The data originate from a study of shared clonotypes between healthy human individuals. Germline V gene data show CDR1 as MDHEN and CDR2 as SYDVKM. The V end lost 3 bases, the J end lost 0 bases, and 9 bases lay between the germline ends. This CDR3 is 14 amino acids long. Running of the assay took place at deep level. Every immunoSEQ plate was one replicate of a subset's evenly spread DNA. Unsorted PBMC DNA sequencing spanned ten immunoSEQ deep assay plates. Per the authors' pipeline: There were no quality scores in the junction-only immunoSEQ sequences, so filtering differed. Measured with immunoSEQ multiplex PCR; TCRdb has only the in-frame clones, and not every one. The V and J calls and clone size were taken over from that table, and D and trimming were inferred from the DNA. This sample yields under 600,000 clones, of which around 76% are seen a single time; 12% belongs to the top ten.

The sample comprised PBMCs. The rearrangement uses TRBV28 and TRBJ2-7; D perhaps matches TRBD1 (5 bases). The TCR originated in a woman aged 40 to 49 in good health. Some clones in this sample may be carry-over from other donors' samples. CDR3 region: CASSFVDTSYEQYF. For the CDR3, the DNA is TGTGCCAGCAGTTTTGTGGACACCTCCTACGAGCAGTACTTC.